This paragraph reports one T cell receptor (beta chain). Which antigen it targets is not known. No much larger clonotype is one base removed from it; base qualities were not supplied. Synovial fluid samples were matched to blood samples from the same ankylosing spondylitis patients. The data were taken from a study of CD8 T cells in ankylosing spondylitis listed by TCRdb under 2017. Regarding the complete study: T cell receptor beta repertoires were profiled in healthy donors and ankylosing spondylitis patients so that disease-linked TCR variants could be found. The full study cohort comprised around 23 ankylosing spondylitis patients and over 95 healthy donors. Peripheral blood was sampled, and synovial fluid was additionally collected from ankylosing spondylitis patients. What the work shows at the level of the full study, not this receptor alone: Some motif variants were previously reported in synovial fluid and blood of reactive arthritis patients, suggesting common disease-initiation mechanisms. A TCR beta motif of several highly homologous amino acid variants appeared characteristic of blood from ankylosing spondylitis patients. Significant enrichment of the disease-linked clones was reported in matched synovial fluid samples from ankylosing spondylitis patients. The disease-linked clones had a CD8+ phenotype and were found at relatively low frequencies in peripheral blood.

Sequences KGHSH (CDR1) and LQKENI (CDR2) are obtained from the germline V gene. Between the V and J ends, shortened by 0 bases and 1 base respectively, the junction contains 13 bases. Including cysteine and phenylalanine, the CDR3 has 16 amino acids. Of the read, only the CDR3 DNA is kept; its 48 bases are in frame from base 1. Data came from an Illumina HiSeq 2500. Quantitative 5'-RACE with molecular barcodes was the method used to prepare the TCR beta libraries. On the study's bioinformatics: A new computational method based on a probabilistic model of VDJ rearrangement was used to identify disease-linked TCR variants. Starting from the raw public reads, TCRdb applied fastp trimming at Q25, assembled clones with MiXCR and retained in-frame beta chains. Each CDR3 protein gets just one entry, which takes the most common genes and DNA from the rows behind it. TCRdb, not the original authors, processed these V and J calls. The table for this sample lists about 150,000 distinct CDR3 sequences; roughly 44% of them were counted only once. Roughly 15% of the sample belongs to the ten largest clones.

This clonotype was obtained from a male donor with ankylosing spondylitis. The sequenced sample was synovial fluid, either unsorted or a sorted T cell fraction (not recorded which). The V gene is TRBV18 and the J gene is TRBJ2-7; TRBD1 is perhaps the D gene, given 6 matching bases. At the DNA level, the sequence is TGTGCCAGCTCACCACCGCGGACAGTAGAATCCTACGAGCAGTACTTC. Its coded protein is CASSPPRTVESYEQYF.